This TCR beta chain derives from a study of naive and memory T cell subsets. The V gene lost 5 bases and the J gene lost 2 bases, with 16 bases spanning the gap. Germline CDR1 KGHDR, CDR2 SFDVKD. There are 16 residues in the CDR3. Two oligonucleotides, mixed equimolar, formed the beta constant-region primer covering TRBC1 and TRBC2. The cDNA 3' end received a ligated single-stranded oligonucleotide carrying the SP2 primer and a 12-nucleotide UMI. The ligated cDNA underwent four PCR rounds using SP2 and nested alpha and beta constant-region primers. One entry per CDR3 protein, called by TCRdb with MiXCR from the UMI-ligation and nested PCR reads. The sample has around 90,000 distinct CDR3 sequences, 7% seen once. Four subsets defined by CD45RA and CD27 were sorted after CD3, CD4, CD8 and live/dead staining. This clonotype was detected a few times. Its antigen is not identified. Findings and limits, study-wide: TCR abundance followed a power law differing between naive and memory subsets.

V gene TRBV24-1 combines with J gene TRBJ2-3; TRBD2 is a possible D gene (5 bases). The TCR originated in a human donor in good health. The sequenced material came from central memory CD4+ T cells from blood. CDR3 bases: TGTGCCACCAGTGGGTACAGCGCCGGGAACACAGATACGCAGTATTTT. The encoded protein is CATSGYSAGNTDTQYF.